This TCR beta chain is drawn from a study of T cell responses to AZD1222 COVID-19 vaccine. Findings and caveats of the study: Donor demographics were predominantly white British with a female majority; clonal diversity may be underestimated. Spike-specific TCR breadth and depth were elevated following two AZD1222 doses. Spike was spanned by vaccine-associated CD4 TCRs, which were dominant at 160-218 and 743-854.

Regarding this clone: Its antigen is as yet unknown.

Here immunoSEQ multiplex PCR was the method, and the copy in TCRdb shows in-frame clones only, minus some. In the table there are 90,000 to 110,000 clones, over 75% of which are singletons. The TCR originated in an adult in good health. The input for sequencing was peripheral blood, taken on day 0 of MenACWY control vaccination.

CDR3 in DNA: TGTGCCAGCACCCGGGCTGGCGGGGAAAAACTGTTTTTT. This sequence encodes CASTRAGGEKLFF. The chain combines TRBV25-1 with TRBJ1-4; D ambiguous. There are 13 residues in the CDR3. Looked up from germline, CDR1 is MGHDK and CDR2 is SYGVNS. Deletions cut 7 bases from V and 8 bases from J, with 14 bases between. The whole variable domain, remainder taken from reference TRBV25-1 and TRBJ1-4, is EADIYQTPRYLVIGTGKKITLECSQTMGHDKMYWYQQDPGMELHLIHYSYGVNSTEKGDLSSESTVSRIRTEHFPLTLESARPSHTSQYLCASTRAGGEKLFFGSGTQLSVL.